This T cell receptor beta chain was recovered during a study of regulatory T cells in long-lasting Graves disease. Broader study findings: Persistent disease showed a preference for TRBV28, TRBJ1-2 and TRBJ2-5. Thyroid tissue was not sampled; only peripheral blood was.

Looked up from germline, CDR1 is KGHSH and CDR2 is LQKENI. The CDR3 extends over 14 amino acids. With 6 bases clipped from V and 5 bases from J, the junction kept 6 bases outside the gene matches. This clonotype was recorded at least ten times. The antigen is unknown. Combining iRepertoire HTBI primers with Arm-PCR of CDR3 regions, the authors built TCR beta libraries. TCRdb used MiXCR to reprocess the multiplex PCR reads, holding one entry per CDR3 protein. Altogether some 250,000 distinct CDR3 sequences are present, around 18% being singletons, with the ten largest covering 13% to 15%. Indicated time point: newly diagnosed GD, antithyroid drugs for less than 3 months. Construction of the TCR library relied on RNA isolated from PBMCs. The sample also formed part of further work on T cells in Graves' hyperthyroidism and ophthalmopathy. Per that study: The HTBI primer set served for first-round RT-PCR of the TCR CDR3.

Sequenced here: peripheral blood mononuclear cells (PBMCs), sampled at new diagnosis, from a patient treated with antithyroid drugs. This receptor was taken from a young woman with Graves disease. The chain links TRBV18 to TRBJ2-5; TRBD1 matches 10 bases. The CDR3 reads CASSPRDRGETQYF. The CDR3 DNA reads TGTGCCAGCTCTCCCCGGGACAGGGGTGAGACCCAGTACTTC.